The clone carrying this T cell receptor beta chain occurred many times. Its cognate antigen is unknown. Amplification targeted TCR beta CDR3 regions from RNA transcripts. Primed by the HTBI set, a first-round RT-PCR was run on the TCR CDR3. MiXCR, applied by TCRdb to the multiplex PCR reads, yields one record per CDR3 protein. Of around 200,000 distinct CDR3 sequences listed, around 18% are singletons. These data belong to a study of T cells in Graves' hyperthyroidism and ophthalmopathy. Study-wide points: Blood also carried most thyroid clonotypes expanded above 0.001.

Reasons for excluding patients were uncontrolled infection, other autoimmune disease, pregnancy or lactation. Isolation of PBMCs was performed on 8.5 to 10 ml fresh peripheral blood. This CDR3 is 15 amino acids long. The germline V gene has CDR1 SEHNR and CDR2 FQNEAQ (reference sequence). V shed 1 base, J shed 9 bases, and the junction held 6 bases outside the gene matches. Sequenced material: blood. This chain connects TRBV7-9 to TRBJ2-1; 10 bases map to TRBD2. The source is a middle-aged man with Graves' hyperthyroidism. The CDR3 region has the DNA TGTGCCAGCAGCTTAGATAGCGGGGGGCTCAGTGAGCAGTTCTTC. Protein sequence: CASSLDSGGLSEQFF.